Reported below is one T cell receptor beta chain. Antigen specificity is unknown. A much bigger clone sits one base away, suggesting this may be a read error. The lymph nodes were axillary draining lymph nodes from breast cancer patients. Each CDR3 protein is one row after TCRdb ran MiXCR on the multiplex PCR reads. Of about 100,000 distinct CDR3 sequences in the sample, around 21% were seen once. The sample belongs to a study of breast tumors, draining lymph nodes, adjacent tissues. Points from the study as a whole: Tumor T cell lymph node origin was a supported hypothesis, not proven. Findings are consistent with lymph node origin and intratumoral expansion of most tumor T cells.

This CDR3 is 14 amino acids long. Trimming took 1 base from V and 8 from J, leaving 12 bases between them. Germline V gene sequence: CDR1 SGHDT, CDR2 YYEEEE. Sequencing was performed on axillary lymph node tissue. The receptor's source is a female donor with breast cancer. Some clones in this sample may be carry-over from other donors' samples. V usage is TRBV5-6 and J usage is TRBJ1-4; D unresolved. CDR3 protein: CASSLTNLEEKLFF. The CDR3 bases are TGTGCCAGCAGCTTGACCAATCTAGAGGAAAAACTGTTTTTT. Based on the CDR3 plus reference TRBV5-6 and TRBJ1-4, the full variable domain is DAGVTQSPTHLIKTRGQQVTLRCSPKSGHDTVSWYQQALGQGPQFIFQYYEEEERQRGNFPDRFSGHQFPNYSSELNVNALLLGDSALYLCASSLTNLEEKLFFGSGTQLSVL.